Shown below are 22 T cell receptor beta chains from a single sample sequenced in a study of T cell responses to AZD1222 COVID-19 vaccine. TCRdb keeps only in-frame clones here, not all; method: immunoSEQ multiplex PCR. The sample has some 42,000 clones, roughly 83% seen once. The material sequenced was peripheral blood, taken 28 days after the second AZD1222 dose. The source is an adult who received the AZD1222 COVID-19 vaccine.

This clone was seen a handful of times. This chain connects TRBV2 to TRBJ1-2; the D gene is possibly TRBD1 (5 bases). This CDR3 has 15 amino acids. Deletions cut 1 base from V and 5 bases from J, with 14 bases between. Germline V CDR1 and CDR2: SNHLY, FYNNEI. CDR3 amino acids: CASSEGQSIVYGYTF. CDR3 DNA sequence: TGTGCCAGCAGTGAAGGACAGTCGATTGTGTATGGCTACACCTTC.

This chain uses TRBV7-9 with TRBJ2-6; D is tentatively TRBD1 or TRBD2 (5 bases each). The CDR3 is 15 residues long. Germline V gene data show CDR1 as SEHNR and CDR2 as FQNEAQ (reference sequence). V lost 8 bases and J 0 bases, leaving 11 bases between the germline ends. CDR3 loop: CASLWGNSGANVLTF. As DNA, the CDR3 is TGTGCCAGCCTCTGGGGGAACTCTGGGGCCAACGTCCTGACTTTC.

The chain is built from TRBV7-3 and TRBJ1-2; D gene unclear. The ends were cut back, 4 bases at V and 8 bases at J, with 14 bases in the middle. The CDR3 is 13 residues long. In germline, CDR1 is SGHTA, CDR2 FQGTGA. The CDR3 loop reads CASSYVGGNGYTF. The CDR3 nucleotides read TGTGCCAGCAGCTACGTGGGAGGGAACGGCTACACCTTC.

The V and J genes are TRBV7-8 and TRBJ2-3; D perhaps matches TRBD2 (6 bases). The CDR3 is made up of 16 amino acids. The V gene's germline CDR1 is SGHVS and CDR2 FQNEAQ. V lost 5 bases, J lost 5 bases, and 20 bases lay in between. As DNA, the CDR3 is TGTGCCAGCAGCCCGGGACTTAGTCGGCTTATAGATACGCAGTATTTT. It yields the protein CASSPGLSRLIDTQYF. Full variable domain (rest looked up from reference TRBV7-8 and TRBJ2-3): GAGVSQSPRYKVAKRGQDVALRCDPISGHVSLFWYQQALGQGPEFLTYFQNEAQLDKSGLPSDRFFAERPEGSVSTLKIQRTQQEDSAVYLCASSPGLSRLIDTQYFGPGTRLTVL.

The CDR3 loop is CASTPGQETQYF. The CDR3 bases are TGTGCCAGCACCCCAGGGCAAGAGACCCAGTACTTC. V gene TRBV6-5 combines with J gene TRBJ2-5, with a possible D match to TRBD1 (5 bases). The V gene's germline CDR1 is MNHEY and CDR2 SVGAGI. Deletions cut 7 bases from V and 2 bases from J, with 8 bases between. This CDR3 comprises 12 residues.

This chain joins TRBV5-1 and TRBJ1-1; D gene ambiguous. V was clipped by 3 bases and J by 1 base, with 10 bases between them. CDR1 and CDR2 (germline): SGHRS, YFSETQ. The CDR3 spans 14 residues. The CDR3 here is CASSSGLPNTEAFF. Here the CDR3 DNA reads TGCGCCAGCAGCTCTGGACTACCGAACACTGAAGCTTTCTTT.

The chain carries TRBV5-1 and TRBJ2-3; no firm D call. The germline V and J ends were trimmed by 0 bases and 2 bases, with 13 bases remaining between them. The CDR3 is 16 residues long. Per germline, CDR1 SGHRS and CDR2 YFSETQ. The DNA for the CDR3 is TGCGCCAGCAGCTTGGCTGGCGTTTCAAACACAGATACGCAGTATTTT. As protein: CASSLAGVSNTDTQYF.

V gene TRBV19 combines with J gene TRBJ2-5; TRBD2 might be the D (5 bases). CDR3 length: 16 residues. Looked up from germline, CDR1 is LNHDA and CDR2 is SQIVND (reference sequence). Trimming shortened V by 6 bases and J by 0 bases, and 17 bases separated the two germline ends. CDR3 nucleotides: TGTGCCAGTAGGGGAGTGGGTCCGAGGTACCAAGAGACCCAGTACTTC. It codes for CASRGVGPRYQETQYF.

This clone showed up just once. CDR3 amino acids: CASSQTSGLDEQFF. DNA of the CDR3: TGTGCCAGCAGCCAGACCTCAGGGTTGGATGAGCAGTTCTTC. The chain couples TRBV7-2 to TRBJ2-1; TRBD1 is a possible D gene (5 bases). V lost 5 bases and J lost 8, with 16 bases in between. The CDR3 extends over 14 amino acids. Germline V gives CDR1 SGHTA, CDR2 FQGNSA.

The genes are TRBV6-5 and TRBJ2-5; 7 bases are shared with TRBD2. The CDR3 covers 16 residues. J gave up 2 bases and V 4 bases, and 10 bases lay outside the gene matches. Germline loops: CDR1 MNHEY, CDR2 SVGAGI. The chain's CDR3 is CASSSPLSGVQETQYF. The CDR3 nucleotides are TGTGCCAGCAGTTCCCCCCTAAGCGGGGTACAAGAGACCCAGTACTTC.

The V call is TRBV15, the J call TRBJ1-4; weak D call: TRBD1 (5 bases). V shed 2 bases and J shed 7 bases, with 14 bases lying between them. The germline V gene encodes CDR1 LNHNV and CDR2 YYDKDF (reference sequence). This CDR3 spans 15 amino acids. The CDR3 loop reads CATSRIQDRGEKLFF. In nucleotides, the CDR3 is TGTGCCACCAGCAGAATACAGGACCGGGGTGAAAAACTGTTTTTT.

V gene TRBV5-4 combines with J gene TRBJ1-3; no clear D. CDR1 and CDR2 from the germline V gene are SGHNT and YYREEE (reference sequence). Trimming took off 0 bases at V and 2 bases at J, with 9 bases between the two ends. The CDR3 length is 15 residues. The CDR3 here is CASSLVGQAGNTIYF. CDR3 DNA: TGTGCCAGCAGCTTGGTAGGGCAGGCTGGAAACACCATATATTTT. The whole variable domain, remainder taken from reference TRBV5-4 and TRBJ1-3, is ETGVTQSPTHLIKTRGQQVTLRCSSQSGHNTVSWYQQALGQGPQFIFQYYREEENGRGNFPPRFSGLQFPNYSSELNVNALELDDSALYLCASSLVGQAGNTIYFGEGSWLTVV.

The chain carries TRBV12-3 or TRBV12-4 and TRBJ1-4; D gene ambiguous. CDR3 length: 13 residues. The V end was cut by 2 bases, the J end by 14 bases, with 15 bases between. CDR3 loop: CASSLKPNLGLFF. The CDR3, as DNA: TGTGCCAGCAGTTTAAAACCGAATCTGGGTCTGTTTTTT.

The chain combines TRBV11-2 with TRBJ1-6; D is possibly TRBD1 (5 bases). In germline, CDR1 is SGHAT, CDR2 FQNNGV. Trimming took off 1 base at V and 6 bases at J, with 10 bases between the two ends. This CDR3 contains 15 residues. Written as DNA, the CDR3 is TGTGCCAGCAGCTTAGTCGGCAGGGCTAATTCACCCCTCCACTTT. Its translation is CASSLVGRANSPLHF.

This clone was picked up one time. The CDR3 nucleotides are TGCAGCGTTGAAGATCCGGTCTCCTACGAGCAGTACTTC. It codes for CSVEDPVSYEQYF. V and J are TRBV29-1 and TRBJ2-7; D gene ambiguous. The length of the CDR3 is 13 residues. The V and J ends lost 0 bases and 0 bases respectively, with 6 bases between them. CDR1 is SQVTM, CDR2 ANQGSEA, per germline.

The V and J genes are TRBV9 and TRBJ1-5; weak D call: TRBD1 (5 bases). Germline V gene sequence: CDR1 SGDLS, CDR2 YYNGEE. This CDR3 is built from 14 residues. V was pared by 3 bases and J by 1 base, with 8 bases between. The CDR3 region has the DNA TGTGCCAGCAGCGAGACAGCCAGCAATCAGCCCCAGCATTTT. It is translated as CASSETASNQPQHF.

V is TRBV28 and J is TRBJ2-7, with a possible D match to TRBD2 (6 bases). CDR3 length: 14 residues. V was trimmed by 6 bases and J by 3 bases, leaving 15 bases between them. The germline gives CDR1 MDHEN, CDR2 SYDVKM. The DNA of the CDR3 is TGTGCCAGCAGATATTCCGGGACTGACTACGAGCAGTACTTC. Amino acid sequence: CASRYSGTDYEQYF.

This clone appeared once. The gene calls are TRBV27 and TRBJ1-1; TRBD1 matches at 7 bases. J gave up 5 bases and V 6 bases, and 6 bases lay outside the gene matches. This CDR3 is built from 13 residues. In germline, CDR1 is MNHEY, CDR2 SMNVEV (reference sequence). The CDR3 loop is CASSLRGWTEAFF. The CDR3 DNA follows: TGTGCCAGCAGCCTCAGGGGGTGGACTGAAGCTTTCTTT.

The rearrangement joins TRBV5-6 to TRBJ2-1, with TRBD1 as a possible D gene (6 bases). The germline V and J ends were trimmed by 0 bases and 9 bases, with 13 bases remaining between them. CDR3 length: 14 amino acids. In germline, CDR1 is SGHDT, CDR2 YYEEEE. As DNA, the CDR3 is TGTGCCAGCAGCTTGGTGCCAGGGGTTGGTGAGCAGTTCTTC. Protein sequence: CASSLVPGVGEQFF.

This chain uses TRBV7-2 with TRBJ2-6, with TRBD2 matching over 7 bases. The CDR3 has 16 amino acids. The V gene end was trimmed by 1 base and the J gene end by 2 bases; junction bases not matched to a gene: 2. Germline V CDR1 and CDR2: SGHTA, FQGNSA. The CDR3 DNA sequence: TGTGCCAGCAGCTTAGGGGGGGGAGCTGGGGCCAACGTCCTGACTTTC. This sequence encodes CASSLGGGAGANVLTF.

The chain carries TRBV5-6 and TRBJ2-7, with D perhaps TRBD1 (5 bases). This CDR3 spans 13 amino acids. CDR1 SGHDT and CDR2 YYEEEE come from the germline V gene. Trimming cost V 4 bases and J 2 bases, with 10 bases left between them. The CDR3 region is CASSETVTYEQYF. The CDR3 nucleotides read TGTGCCAGCAGCGAGACAGTTACCTACGAGCAGTACTTC.

CDR3 nucleotide sequence: TGTGCCAGCAGCTCGAGCGGGACGGGGGATACGCAGTATTTT. Amino acid sequence: CASSSSGTGDTQYF. This chain connects TRBV7-3 to TRBJ2-3, with 7 bases matching TRBD2. Trimming removed 4 bases from V and 6 bases from J; junction bases left unmatched: 7. This CDR3 has 14 amino acids. Germline values: CDR1 SGHTA, CDR2 FQGTGA. The entire variable domain, with the rest obtained from reference TRBV7-3 and TRBJ2-3, is as follows: GAGVSQTPSNKVTEKGKYVELRCDPISGHTALYWYRQSLGQGPEFLIYFQGTGAADDSGLPNDRFFAVRPEGSVSTLKIQRTERGDSAVYLCASSSSGTGDTQYFGPGTRLTVL.